Below are 12 T cell receptor beta chains sequenced from a single sample in a study of blood T cell repertoires in COVID-19. Assay used: immunoSEQ multiplex PCR; TCRdb lists only in-frame clones, some missing. The top ten clones hold 8% to 9% of a sample with about 150,000 clones, 65% to 85% of them seen once. The sequencing sample was made of peripheral blood. The source is a man aged 30 to 45 with COVID-19, enrolled during active disease.

This chain joins TRBV2 and TRBJ1-2; D is unresolved. V lost 4 bases to trimming and J lost 12 bases, with 15 bases between them. Germline CDR1 and CDR2: SNHLY and FYNNEI. The CDR3 is made up of 12 amino acids. The CDR3 loop is CASSGGRLLDTF. As DNA, the CDR3 is TGTGCCAGCAGTGGCGGGCGGCTCTTGGACACCTTC.

J is TRBJ1-1 and V is TRBV2; D uncertain. The germline gives CDR1 SNHLY, CDR2 FYNNEI. This CDR3 is built from 13 residues. With 2 bases removed from V and 5 bases from J, the gap between germline ends came to 9 bases. For the CDR3, the DNA is TGTGCCAGCAGTGAAATCGGGAGGACTGAAGCTTTCTTT. Amino acid sequence: CASSEIGRTEAFF.

The chain uses TRBV18 and TRBJ1-2; possible D gene TRBD1, 5 bases. The CDR3 sequence is 13 residues long. The V gene's germline CDR1 is KGHSH and CDR2 LQKENI. V lost 1 base and J lost 6, with 9 bases in between. DNA for the CDR3: TGTGCCAGCTCACCACAGACAGATCATGGCTACACCTTC. Protein product: CASSPQTDHGYTF.

The chain combines TRBV5-4 with TRBJ2-2, with D perhaps TRBD2 (6 bases). Per germline, CDR1 SGHNT and CDR2 YYREEE (reference sequence). This CDR3 is built from 13 residues. V lost 4 bases, J lost 6 bases, and 10 bases lay in between. CDR3 in DNA: TGTGCCAGCAGCCGCACGGGGGCCGGGGAGCTGTTTTTT. It yields the protein CASSRTGAGELFF.

V is TRBV9 and J is TRBJ2-7; 7 bases agree with TRBD1. The CDR3 contains 14 residues. After removal of 6 bases from V and 0 bases from J, the junction contained 6 bases not matched to a gene. Germline V CDR1 and CDR2: SGDLS, YYNGEE. The CDR3 DNA is TGTGCCAGCAACCCGGGACAGAGCTCCTACGAGCAGTACTTC. As protein: CASNPGQSSYEQYF.

The genes are TRBV3-1 (or the pseudogene TRBV3-2) and TRBJ1-2; 11 nucleotides align to TRBD1. V lost 4 bases to trimming and J lost 7 bases; unmatched junction nucleotides: 5. The CDR3 extends over 14 amino acids. CDR1 is LGHDT and CDR2 is YNNKEL in the germline V gene (reference sequence). The CDR3 here is CASSPGQGARGYTF. For the CDR3, the DNA is TGTGCCAGCAGCCCAGGACAGGGGGCGCGTGGCTACACCTTC.

The chain couples TRBV19 to TRBJ1-5; D is ambiguous. CDR1 is LNHDA and CDR2 is SQIVND in the germline V gene (reference sequence). The CDR3 consists of 14 residues. Trimming removed 6 bases at V and 3 bases at J, with 12 bases between. The DNA for the CDR3 is TGTGCCAGTAGAAACCAGGCACTCAATCAGCCCCAGCATTTT. This encodes CASRNQALNQPQHF.

The V and J genes are TRBV7-2 and TRBJ2-3; the match to TRBD2 covers 9 bases. The germline CDR1 and CDR2 sequences are SGHTA and FQGNSA. V lost 1 base and J lost 3; bases outside the gene matches: 8. There are 17 residues in the CDR3. This CDR3 is CASSLGGGRARTDTQYF. The CDR3 bases are TGTGCCAGCAGCTTAGGAGGCGGGAGGGCCAGGACAGATACGCAGTATTTT.

The genes are TRBV30 and TRBJ1-1, with D maybe TRBD1 (6 bases). The CDR3 runs to 13 residues. V was shortened by 1 base and J by 1 base, with 7 bases between the two germline ends. Germline CDR1 GTSNPN, CDR2 SVGIG (reference sequence). CDR3 residues: CAWSGGRNTEAFF. The DNA for the CDR3 is TGTGCCTGGAGTGGGGGGCGGAACACTGAAGCTTTCTTT.

This clone was observed a few times. This chain joins TRBV5-6 and TRBJ2-3, with 12 bases fitting TRBD2. Trimming took 1 base from V and 2 from J; bases not matched to a gene: 5. Germline values: CDR1 SGHDT, CDR2 YYEEEE. The CDR3 has 17 residues. CDR3 coding DNA: TGTGCCAGCAGCTTGCCCGGACTAGCGGGACACACAGATACGCAGTATTTT. This encodes CASSLPGLAGHTDTQYF.

The V and J genes are TRBV2 and TRBJ1-5, with D hard to call. Germline V gene sequence: CDR1 SNHLY, CDR2 FYNNEI. V shed 6 bases and J shed 8 bases, with 11 bases lying between them. The CDR3 contains 12 residues. The DNA for the CDR3 is TGTGCCAGCAGCGGGTCCCATGAGCCCCAGCATTTT. This sequence encodes CASSGSHEPQHF.

CDR3 amino acids: CASSEEETVRNEQFF. For the CDR3, the DNA is TGTGCCAGCAGTGAAGAAGAGACAGTGCGCAATGAGCAGTTCTTC. The V and J genes are TRBV6-1 and TRBJ2-1, with a possible D match to TRBD1 (5 bases). The V gene lost 1 base and the J gene lost 6 bases, with 13 bases spanning the gap. This CDR3 has 15 amino acids. Germline loops: CDR1 MNHNS, CDR2 SASEGT.